What follows are 4 T cell receptor beta chains derived from one specimen sequenced in a study of T cells in Graves' hyperthyroidism and ophthalmopathy. Regions amplified from RNA transcripts were the TCR beta CDR3 regions. A set of HTBI primers served as the primers for a first-round RT-PCR of the TCR CDR3. MiXCR, run by TCRdb on the multiplex PCR reads, gives a single entry per CDR3 protein. The data contain 490,000 or so distinct CDR3 sequences, approximately 16% of them singletons. Sequencing was done on a sample of blood. The receptors derive from a woman younger than 45 with Graves' ophthalmopathy.

The CDR3, as DNA: TGCAGTGCTAGAGATCCGGACAGCCTTACCTACGAGCAGTACTTC. Its protein product is CSARDPDSLTYEQYF. V is TRBV20-1 and J is TRBJ2-7, with D perhaps matching TRBD1 (6 bases). With 0 bases removed from V and 2 bases from J, the gap between germline ends came to 14 bases. Germline CDR1 DFQATT, CDR2 SNEGSKA (reference sequence). The CDR3 is made up of 15 amino acids.

The chain joins TRBV12-3 or TRBV12-4 to TRBJ1-5; D is ambiguous. V was pared by 1 base and J by 5 bases, with 6 bases between. This CDR3 spans 13 amino acids. Here the CDR3 reads CASSLGFHQPQHF. The DNA of the CDR3 is TGTGCCAGCAGTTTAGGTTTCCATCAGCCCCAGCATTTT.

This clonotype showed up just a few times. The V gene is TRBV7-6, the J gene TRBJ2-2, with D possibly matching TRBD1 (7 bases). CDR1 and CDR2 (germline): SGHVS, FNYEAQ. Trimming took 2 bases from V and 5 from J, leaving 15 bases between them. CDR3 size: 16 residues. Written as DNA, the CDR3 is TGTGCCAGCAGCTTATCAGTGCCAGGGGGGACCGGGGAGCTGTTTTTT. Translated, it gives CASSLSVPGGTGELFF.

This clonotype was observed a handful of times. The chain couples TRBV29-1 to TRBJ2-5; D is ambiguous. CDR1 is SQVTM, CDR2 ANQGSEA, per germline. Trimming removed 4 bases from V and 5 bases from J, with 8 bases in between. The CDR3 loop spans 11 amino acids. CDR3 in amino acids: CSVGPAETQYF. CDR3 in DNA: TGCAGCGTTGGCCCTGCGGAGACCCAGTACTTC. The full variable domain, with the rest looked up from reference TRBV29-1 and TRBJ2-5, is SAVISQKPSRDICQRGTSLTIQCQVDSQVTMMFWYRQQPGQSLTLIATANQGSEATYESGFVIDKFPISRPNLTFSTLTVSNMSPEDSSIYLCSVGPAETQYFGPGTRLLVL.